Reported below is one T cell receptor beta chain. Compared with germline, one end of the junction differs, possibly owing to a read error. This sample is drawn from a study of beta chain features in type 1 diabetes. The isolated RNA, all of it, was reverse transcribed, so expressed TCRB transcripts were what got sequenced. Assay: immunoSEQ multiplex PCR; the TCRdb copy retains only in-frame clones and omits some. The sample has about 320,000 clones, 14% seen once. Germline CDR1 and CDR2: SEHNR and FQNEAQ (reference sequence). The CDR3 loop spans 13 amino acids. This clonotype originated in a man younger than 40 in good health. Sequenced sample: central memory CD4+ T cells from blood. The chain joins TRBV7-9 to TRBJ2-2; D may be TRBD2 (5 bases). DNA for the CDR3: TGCGCCAGCAGCCTACTCGGGGAGCGGGAGCTGTTTTTT. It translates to CASSLLGERELFF.